This entry lists 22 T cell receptor beta chains sequenced from one sample in a study of cytomegalovirus exposure and HLA in healthy donors. This PCR relied on a set of 60 Vbeta primers and 13 Jbeta primers. Clones were sequenced by immunoSEQ multiplex PCR, and TCRdb holds only the in-frame ones, with some missing. This table has about 94,000 clones, around three quarters appearing once. Sequencing input: PBMCs. The receptors were sampled from a male donor in good health and CMV-seronegative.

The chain has TRBV28 and TRBJ1-2, with TRBD1 identical over 7 bases. Germline V lookup: CDR1 MDHEN, CDR2 SYDVKM. There are 15 residues in the CDR3. The V gene end was trimmed by 3 bases and the J gene end by 1 base; junction bases not matched to a gene: 5. As DNA, the CDR3 is TGTGCCAGCAGTTTGGGACAGAGTTATAACTATGGCTACACCTTC. Translated, it gives CASSLGQSYNYGYTF.

J is TRBJ1-3 and V is TRBV29-1; 7 nucleotides align to TRBD1. Per germline, CDR1 SQVTM and CDR2 ANQGSEA. CDR3 length: 17 amino acids. V gave up 4 bases and J gave up 3 bases; unmatched junction bases: 15. CDR3 in amino acids: CSVVTGQFLVGGNTIYF. CDR3 bases: TGCAGCGTTGTGACGGGACAGTTTTTAGTAGGTGGAAACACCATATATTTT.

V is TRBV19 and J is TRBJ2-7, with 7 bases fitting TRBD2. V shed 4 bases, J shed 4 bases, and the junction held 7 bases outside the gene matches. The CDR3 runs 14 residues. The V gene's germline CDR1 is LNHDA and CDR2 SQIVND (reference sequence). CDR3 in amino acids: CASSSAGEAYEQYF. CDR3 in DNA: TGTGCCAGTAGTAGCGCGGGAGAAGCTTACGAGCAGTACTTC.

There are a few counts of this clone. V is TRBV7-8 and J is TRBJ1-6; the D gene is possibly TRBD1 (5 bases). This CDR3 has 14 residues. V dropped 1 base and J dropped 8 bases, with 9 bases sitting between them. CDR1 is SGHVS and CDR2 is FQNEAQ in the germline V gene. The DNA for the CDR3 is TGTGCCAGCAGCTTAGAACAGGCCTATTCACCCCTCCACTTT. Translation gives CASSLEQAYSPLHF.

V and J are TRBV6-1 and TRBJ2-7, with TRBD1 identical over 9 bases. The J segment lost 3 bases and the V segment lost 8 bases, leaving 2 bases of the junction unmatched. The CDR3 sequence is 12 residues long. Germline values: CDR1 MNHNS, CDR2 SASEGT. The DNA for the CDR3 is TGTGCCAGCGGGACAGGGATCTACGAGCAGTACTTC. Translation: CASGTGIYEQYF.

A few counts support this clone. The chain recombines TRBV6-5 with TRBJ2-3; D is unclear. The germline V gene has CDR1 MNHEY and CDR2 SVGAGI. Trimming removed 0 bases from V and 5 bases from J, with 6 bases in between. The CDR3 has 13 residues. Written as DNA, the CDR3 is TGTGCCAGCAGTTACTCCCGCAGAGATACGCAGTATTTT. This encodes CASSYSRRDTQYF.

The rearrangement uses TRBV21-1 and TRBJ2-5; TRBD2, the table's D call, lacks a check against the DNA. TRBV21-1 is a pseudogene segment. This CDR3 contains 19 residues. The CDR3, as DNA: TGTGCCAGCAGCAAAGGATCGGCGGCTCGGTGCCGACCCGGGGAGACCCAGTACTTC. This encodes CASSKGSAARCRPGETQYF.

V usage is TRBV4-3 and J usage is TRBJ1-3; no firm D call. The CDR3 loop spans 14 amino acids. CDR1 is LGHNA and CDR2 is YSLEER in the germline V gene. V was clipped by 3 bases and J by 5 bases, with 11 bases between them. CDR3: CASSHVSSRNTIYF. The CDR3 DNA sequence: TGCGCCAGCAGCCATGTTAGTTCCAGAAACACCATATATTTT.

The chain carries TRBV28 and TRBJ2-7; D perhaps matches TRBD1 (5 bases). Trimming shortened V by 3 bases and J by 3 bases, and 15 bases separated the two germline ends. The V gene's germline CDR1 is MDHEN and CDR2 SYDVKM. CDR3 length: 15 amino acids. The CDR3 protein is CASSFDSRALYEQYF. The DNA for the CDR3 is TGTGCCAGCAGTTTCGATTCCAGGGCCCTCTACGAGCAGTACTTC.

The V and J genes are TRBV15 and TRBJ1-3; D not resolved. V was clipped by 0 bases and J by 5 bases, with 5 bases between them. The CDR3 totals 13 residues. Looked up from germline, CDR1 is LNHNV and CDR2 is YYDKDF (reference sequence). The CDR3 DNA reads TGTGCCACCAGCAGAGAAAGCCGAAACACCATATATTTT. Translating it yields CATSRESRNTIYF.

With regard to this clone: At one boundary the junction diverges from the germline segment, which might be a read error. V gene TRBV5-4 combines with J gene TRBJ2-6, with a tentative D call TRBD1 (6 bases). Germline CDR1 is SGHNT and CDR2 is YYREEE (reference sequence). CDR3 length equals 18 residues. This chain's CDR3 is CASSSGHRESSGANGLTF. Here the CDR3 DNA reads TGTGCCAGCAGCTCGGGCCACAGGGAGAGCTCTGGGGCCAACGGCCTGACTTTC.

The genes are TRBV7-2 and TRBJ2-6, with a possible D match to TRBD1 (5 bases). CDR1 and CDR2 from the germline V gene are SGHTA and FQGNSA. The CDR3 contains 19 residues. V was cut by 4 bases and J by 0 bases, with 19 bases left in between. The CDR3 sequence: CASSYSRWQGFSGANVLTF. CDR3 nucleotides: TGTGCCAGCAGCTATTCCCGGTGGCAGGGATTCTCTGGGGCCAACGTCCTGACTTTC. The full variable domain, with the rest looked up from reference TRBV7-2 and TRBJ2-6, is GAGVSQSPSNKVTEKGKDVELRCDPISGHTALYWYRQSLGQGLEFLIYFQGNSAPDKSGLPSDRFSAERTGGSVSTLTIQRTQQEDSAVYLCASSYSRWQGFSGANVLTFGAGSRLTVL.

The rearrangement uses TRBV6-5 and TRBJ2-6; a weak D match, TRBD1 (6 bases). Germline V gives CDR1 MNHEY, CDR2 SVGAGI. The CDR3 runs to 15 residues. V shed 4 bases and J shed 0 bases, with 7 bases lying between them. This chain's CDR3 is CASSLQGSGANVLTF. DNA of the CDR3: TGTGCCAGCAGTTTACAGGGCTCTGGGGCCAACGTCCTGACTTTC.

The chain recombines TRBV7-9 with TRBJ2-7, with D perhaps matching TRBD2 (5 bases). The CDR3 consists of 14 residues. The germline V and J ends were trimmed by 5 bases and 0 bases, with 11 bases remaining between them. Germline V gene sequence: CDR1 SEHNR, CDR2 FQNEAQ (reference sequence). The CDR3 DNA is TGTGCCAGCAGCCCTGAGGAGGTCTCCTACGAGCAGTACTTC. Its protein product is CASSPEEVSYEQYF.

J is TRBJ1-1 and V is TRBV25-1, with 7 bases matching TRBD1. V shed 5 bases, J shed 4 bases, and the junction held 7 bases outside the gene matches. The CDR3 runs to 14 residues. The germline gives CDR1 MGHDK, CDR2 SYGVNS. The DNA of the CDR3 is TGTGCCAGCAGTACCGACAGGGACCCCACTGAAGCTTTCTTT. It codes for CASSTDRDPTEAFF.

The J gene is TRBJ1-2, the V gene TRBV15, with 7 nucleotides matching TRBD1. Germline assignment: CDR1 LNHNV and CDR2 YYDKDF (reference sequence). The length of the CDR3 is 15 residues. V shed 0 bases, J shed 4 bases, and the junction held 5 bases outside the gene matches. CDR3: CATSRDIGGGYGYTF. The CDR3 DNA reads as TGTGCCACCAGCAGAGATATAGGGGGCGGCTATGGCTACACCTTC.

This clone was detected only once. The V and J genes are TRBV2 and TRBJ2-5, with 8 bases that match TRBD2. The V gene end was trimmed by 4 bases and the J gene end by 11 bases; junction bases not matched to a gene: 15. CDR3 length: 15 amino acids. CDR1 is SNHLY, CDR2 FYNNEI, per germline. CDR3 sequence: CASSGGSVHGGEQYF. The DNA for the CDR3 is TGTGCCAGCAGTGGGGGTAGCGTACACGGGGGGGAGCAGTACTTC.

V usage is TRBV28 and J usage is TRBJ2-2; 9 bases are shared with TRBD1. V shed 8 bases, J shed 5 bases, and the junction held 6 bases outside the gene matches. The CDR3 spans 14 residues. Germline lookup yields CDR1 MDHEN and CDR2 SYDVKM. The CDR3, as DNA: TGTGCCAGCGGGGGACAGGGAGAAACCGGGGAGCTGTTTTTT. Translating gives CASGGQGETGELFF.

The table lists this clone with a few counts. J is TRBJ1-1 and V is TRBV4-3; D unclear. Germline CDR1 and CDR2: LGHNA and YSLEER. The CDR3 spans 13 residues. V was clipped by 5 bases and J by 0 bases, with 7 bases between them. The CDR3 nucleotides are TGCGCCAGCAGCGTTTTAATGAACACTGAAGCTTTCTTT. Translating it yields CASSVLMNTEAFF.

This chain joins TRBV6-5 and TRBJ1-1; possibly TRBD1 for D (6 bases). The V and J ends lost 7 bases and 3 bases respectively, with 15 bases between them. The CDR3 runs 14 residues. Germline-derived CDR1 and CDR2 are MNHEY and SVGAGI. The CDR3 loop reads CASTGTGTYTEAFF. The CDR3 DNA sequence: TGTGCCAGCACCGGAACAGGGACCTACACTGAAGCTTTCTTT.

This chain joins TRBV5-6 and TRBJ1-5; D possibly corresponds to TRBD1 (5 bases). Germline V gene sequence: CDR1 SGHDT, CDR2 YYEEEE. V lost 4 bases, J lost 5 bases, and 13 bases lay in between. This CDR3 is built from 14 residues. The CDR3 region has the DNA TGTGCCAGCAGCAAACGGGGGACGGATCAGCCCCAGCATTTT. It yields the protein CASSKRGTDQPQHF. Supplemented by reference TRBV5-6 and TRBJ1-5, the full variable domain reads DAGVTQSPTHLIKTRGQQVTLRCSPKSGHDTVSWYQQALGQGPQFIFQYYEEEERQRGNFPDRFSGHQFPNYSSELNVNALLLGDSALYLCASSKRGTDQPQHFGDGTRLSIL.

A word on this clone: A read error may produce the germline difference seen at one junction end. This chain joins TRBV6-5 and TRBJ2-3, with TRBD2 matching 14 bases. The CDR3 contains 14 residues. The germline gives CDR1 MNHEY, CDR2 SVGAGI. This chain's CDR3 is CAGGLAGGTDTQYF. DNA for the CDR3: TGCGCTGGGGGACTAGCGGGGGGCACAGATACGCAGTATTTT.